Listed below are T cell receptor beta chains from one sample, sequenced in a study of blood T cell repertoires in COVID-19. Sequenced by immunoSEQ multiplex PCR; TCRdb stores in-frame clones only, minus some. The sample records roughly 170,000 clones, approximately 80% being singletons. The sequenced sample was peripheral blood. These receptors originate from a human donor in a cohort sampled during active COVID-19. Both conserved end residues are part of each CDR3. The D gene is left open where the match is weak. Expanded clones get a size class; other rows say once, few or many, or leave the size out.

CDR3 protein: CASRLQGASEAFF; CDR3 DNA: TGTGCCAGCAGACTACAGGGGGCCTCTGAAGCTTTCTTT; clone size: -; CDR3 length: 13; D gene: TRBD1; V gene: TRBV2; J gene: TRBJ1-1
CDR3 protein: CASSYGTNYGYTF; CDR3 DNA: TGTGCCAGCTCCTATGGGACAAACTATGGCTACACCTTC; clone size: -; CDR3 length: 13; D gene: -; V gene: TRBV6-5; J gene: TRBJ1-2
CDR3 protein: CATGERGGVLHEQYF; CDR3 DNA: TGTGCCACCGGGGAACGAGGGGGGGTTCTACACGAGCAGTACTTC; clone size: -; CDR3 length: 15; D gene: -; V gene: TRBV10-3; J gene: TRBJ2-7
CDR3 protein: CASSLSGGTEAFF; CDR3 DNA: TGTGCCAGTAGTCTTTCGGGAGGGACTGAAGCTTTCTTT; clone size: -; CDR3 length: 13; D gene: -; V gene: TRBV19; J gene: TRBJ1-1
CDR3 protein: CATSPDRSAGLYSNQPQHF; CDR3 DNA: TGTGCCACCAGTCCCGACAGATCGGCTGGATTATATAGCAATCAGCCCCAGCATTTT; clone size: -; CDR3 length: 19; D gene: -; V gene: TRBV15; J gene: TRBJ1-5
CDR3 protein: CASGLVPLTGVNSPLHF; CDR3 DNA: TGTGCTAGTGGTTTGGTGCCCCTGACAGGGGTGAATTCACCCCTCCACTTT; clone size: -; CDR3 length: 17; D gene: TRBD1; V gene: TRBV12-5; J gene: TRBJ1-6
CDR3 protein: CAISLGGGNTIYF; CDR3 DNA: TGTGCCATCAGTCTGGGAGGAGGAAACACCATATATTTT; clone size: -; CDR3 length: 13; D gene: -; V gene: TRBV10-3; J gene: TRBJ1-3
CDR3 protein: CASSLDSSYGYTF; CDR3 DNA: TGCGCCAGCAGCCTGGACAGCTCTTATGGCTACACCTTC; clone size: -; CDR3 length: 13; D gene: -; V gene: TRBV5-1; J gene: TRBJ1-2
CDR3 protein: CASSLVAAGSGTDTQYF; CDR3 DNA: TGTGCCAGCAGCTTAGTGGCGGCGGGATCAGGCACAGATACGCAGTATTTT; clone size: -; CDR3 length: 17; D gene: -; V gene: TRBV7-2; J gene: TRBJ2-3
CDR3 protein: CASSLGLAVDTQYF; CDR3 DNA: TGTGCCAGCAGCCTGGGACTAGCCGTAGATACGCAGTATTTT; clone size: -; CDR3 length: 14; D gene: TRBD2; V gene: TRBV5-5; J gene: TRBJ2-3
CDR3 protein: CSVEEGGPVGYTF; CDR3 DNA: TGCAGCGTGGAAGAGGGGGGTCCCGTGGGCTACACCTTC; clone size: few; CDR3 length: 13; D gene: -; V gene: TRBV29-1; J gene: TRBJ1-2
CDR3 protein: CASSDGQGILQPQHF; CDR3 DNA: TGTGCCAGCAGTGATGGACAGGGGATTCTTCAGCCCCAGCATTTT; clone size: once; CDR3 length: 15; D gene: TRBD1; V gene: TRBV7-8; J gene: TRBJ1-5
CDR3 protein: CASSPESGGETQYF; CDR3 DNA: TGTGCCAGCAGCCCAGAGAGTGGGGGGGAGACCCAGTACTTC; clone size: -; CDR3 length: 14; D gene: -; V gene: TRBV3-1/TRBV3-2; J gene: TRBJ2-5
CDR3 protein: CAWSSVTGVNMGQFF; CDR3 DNA: TGTGCCTGGAGTAGCGTGACAGGGGTTAACATGGGGCAGTTCTTC; clone size: few; CDR3 length: 15; D gene: TRBD1; V gene: TRBV30; J gene: TRBJ2-1
CDR3 protein: CASRQLRDRGHEQYF; CDR3 DNA: TGTGCCAGCAGACAACTCCGGGACAGGGGCCACGAGCAGTACTTC; clone size: -; CDR3 length: 15; D gene: TRBD1; V gene: TRBV11-2; J gene: TRBJ2-7
CDR3 protein: CASSPPIATGGSYEQYF; CDR3 DNA: TGTGCCAGCAGCCCCCCCATTGCGACAGGGGGTAGTTACGAGCAGTACTTC; clone size: -; CDR3 length: 17; D gene: TRBD1; V gene: TRBV7-9; J gene: TRBJ2-7
CDR3 protein: CASFDRVLIQETQYF; CDR3 DNA: TGTGCCAGTTTCGACAGGGTATTAATCCAAGAGACCCAGTACTTC; clone size: many; CDR3 length: 15; D gene: TRBD1; V gene: TRBV25-1; J gene: TRBJ2-5
CDR3 protein: CAWSEDRGFYEQYF; CDR3 DNA: TGTGCCTGGAGTGAGGACAGGGGGTTTTACGAGCAGTACTTC; clone size: -; CDR3 length: 14; D gene: TRBD1; V gene: TRBV30; J gene: TRBJ2-7
CDR3 protein: CASSEYGGGALIGDEQYF; CDR3 DNA: TGTGCCAGCAGTGAATACGGCGGGGGGGCCTTAATAGGAGACGAGCAGTACTTC; clone size: -; CDR3 length: 18; D gene: TRBD2; V gene: TRBV2; J gene: TRBJ2-7
CDR3 protein: CASSRAGTGGSEQYF; CDR3 DNA: TGTGCCAGCAGCCGGGCGGGGACAGGGGGTTCCGAGCAGTACTTC; clone size: once; CDR3 length: 15; D gene: TRBD1; V gene: TRBV7-8; J gene: TRBJ2-7
CDR3 protein: CATSRVRNQETQYF; CDR3 DNA: TGTGCCACCAGCAGAGTCAGGAACCAAGAGACCCAGTACTTC; clone size: -; CDR3 length: 14; D gene: -; V gene: TRBV15; J gene: TRBJ2-5
CDR3 protein: CASSSSGYPMNTEAFF; CDR3 DNA: TGTGCCAGCAGTTCAAGCGGGTATCCTATGAACACTGAAGCTTTCTTT; clone size: -; CDR3 length: 16; D gene: -; V gene: TRBV27; J gene: TRBJ1-1
CDR3 protein: CASSKSTGTSGYEQYF; CDR3 DNA: TGTGCCAGCAGCAAGAGCACCGGGACTAGCGGCTACGAGCAGTACTTC; clone size: -; CDR3 length: 16; D gene: TRBD2; V gene: TRBV7-9; J gene: TRBJ2-7
CDR3 protein: CASSSRTGFEKLFF; CDR3 DNA: TGTGCCAGTAGTTCCCGGACAGGTTTTGAAAAACTGTTTTTT; clone size: -; CDR3 length: 14; D gene: TRBD1; V gene: TRBV19; J gene: TRBJ1-4
CDR3 protein: CASSPTSTGQNNEQFF; CDR3 DNA: TGTGCCAGCAGCCCCACTTCCACGGGACAGAACAATGAGCAGTTCTTC; clone size: -; CDR3 length: 16; D gene: TRBD1; V gene: TRBV9; J gene: TRBJ2-1
CDR3 protein: CASSLGQGHKFF; CDR3 DNA: TGCGCCAGCAGCTTGGGACAGGGTCATAAGTTCTTC; clone size: -; CDR3 length: 12; D gene: TRBD1; V gene: TRBV5-1; J gene: TRBJ2-1
CDR3 protein: CASSPPPGLQETQYF; CDR3 DNA: TGTGCCAGTAGCCCACCCCCGGGACTACAAGAGACCCAGTACTTC; clone size: -; CDR3 length: 15; D gene: TRBD2; V gene: TRBV19; J gene: TRBJ2-5
CDR3 protein: CASSRKETQYF; CDR3 DNA: TGCGCCAGCAGTAGAAAAGAGACCCAGTACTTC; clone size: -; CDR3 length: 11; D gene: -; V gene: TRBV5-1; J gene: TRBJ2-5
CDR3 protein: CASSQMTGGESSYEQYF; CDR3 DNA: TGTGCCAGCAGCCAAATGACAGGGGGGGAAAGCTCCTACGAGCAGTACTTC; clone size: -; CDR3 length: 17; D gene: TRBD1; V gene: TRBV3-1/TRBV3-2; J gene: TRBJ2-7
CDR3 protein: CASSTRGQSYEQYF; CDR3 DNA: TGTGCCAGTAGTACCAGGGGACAATCCTACGAGCAGTACTTC; clone size: -; CDR3 length: 14; D gene: -; V gene: TRBV19; J gene: TRBJ2-7
CDR3 protein: CASTLTRDTDTQYF; CDR3 DNA: TGTGCCAGCACCCTCACGCGGGACACAGATACGCAGTATTTT; clone size: -; CDR3 length: 14; D gene: -; V gene: TRBV2; J gene: TRBJ2-3
CDR3 protein: CASSLGGLDEQFF; CDR3 DNA: TGTGCCAGCAGCTTAGGGGGGCTAGATGAGCAGTTCTTC; clone size: -; CDR3 length: 13; D gene: -; V gene: TRBV11-3; J gene: TRBJ2-1
CDR3 protein: CASSQGLKYEQYF; CDR3 DNA: TGTGCCAGCTCCCAGGGCTTAAAGTACGAGCAGTACTTC; clone size: -; CDR3 length: 13; D gene: -; V gene: TRBV21-1; J gene: TRBJ2-7
CDR3 protein: CASSESGGSYEQYF; CDR3 DNA: TGCGCCAGCAGTGAGTCGGGCGGGTCCTACGAGCAGTACTTC; clone size: -; CDR3 length: 14; D gene: -; V gene: TRBV10-1; J gene: TRBJ2-7
CDR3 protein: CASSMEGYYGYTF; CDR3 DNA: TGTGCCAGTAGTATGGAGGGTTACTATGGCTACACCTTC; clone size: -; CDR3 length: 13; D gene: -; V gene: TRBV19; J gene: TRBJ1-2